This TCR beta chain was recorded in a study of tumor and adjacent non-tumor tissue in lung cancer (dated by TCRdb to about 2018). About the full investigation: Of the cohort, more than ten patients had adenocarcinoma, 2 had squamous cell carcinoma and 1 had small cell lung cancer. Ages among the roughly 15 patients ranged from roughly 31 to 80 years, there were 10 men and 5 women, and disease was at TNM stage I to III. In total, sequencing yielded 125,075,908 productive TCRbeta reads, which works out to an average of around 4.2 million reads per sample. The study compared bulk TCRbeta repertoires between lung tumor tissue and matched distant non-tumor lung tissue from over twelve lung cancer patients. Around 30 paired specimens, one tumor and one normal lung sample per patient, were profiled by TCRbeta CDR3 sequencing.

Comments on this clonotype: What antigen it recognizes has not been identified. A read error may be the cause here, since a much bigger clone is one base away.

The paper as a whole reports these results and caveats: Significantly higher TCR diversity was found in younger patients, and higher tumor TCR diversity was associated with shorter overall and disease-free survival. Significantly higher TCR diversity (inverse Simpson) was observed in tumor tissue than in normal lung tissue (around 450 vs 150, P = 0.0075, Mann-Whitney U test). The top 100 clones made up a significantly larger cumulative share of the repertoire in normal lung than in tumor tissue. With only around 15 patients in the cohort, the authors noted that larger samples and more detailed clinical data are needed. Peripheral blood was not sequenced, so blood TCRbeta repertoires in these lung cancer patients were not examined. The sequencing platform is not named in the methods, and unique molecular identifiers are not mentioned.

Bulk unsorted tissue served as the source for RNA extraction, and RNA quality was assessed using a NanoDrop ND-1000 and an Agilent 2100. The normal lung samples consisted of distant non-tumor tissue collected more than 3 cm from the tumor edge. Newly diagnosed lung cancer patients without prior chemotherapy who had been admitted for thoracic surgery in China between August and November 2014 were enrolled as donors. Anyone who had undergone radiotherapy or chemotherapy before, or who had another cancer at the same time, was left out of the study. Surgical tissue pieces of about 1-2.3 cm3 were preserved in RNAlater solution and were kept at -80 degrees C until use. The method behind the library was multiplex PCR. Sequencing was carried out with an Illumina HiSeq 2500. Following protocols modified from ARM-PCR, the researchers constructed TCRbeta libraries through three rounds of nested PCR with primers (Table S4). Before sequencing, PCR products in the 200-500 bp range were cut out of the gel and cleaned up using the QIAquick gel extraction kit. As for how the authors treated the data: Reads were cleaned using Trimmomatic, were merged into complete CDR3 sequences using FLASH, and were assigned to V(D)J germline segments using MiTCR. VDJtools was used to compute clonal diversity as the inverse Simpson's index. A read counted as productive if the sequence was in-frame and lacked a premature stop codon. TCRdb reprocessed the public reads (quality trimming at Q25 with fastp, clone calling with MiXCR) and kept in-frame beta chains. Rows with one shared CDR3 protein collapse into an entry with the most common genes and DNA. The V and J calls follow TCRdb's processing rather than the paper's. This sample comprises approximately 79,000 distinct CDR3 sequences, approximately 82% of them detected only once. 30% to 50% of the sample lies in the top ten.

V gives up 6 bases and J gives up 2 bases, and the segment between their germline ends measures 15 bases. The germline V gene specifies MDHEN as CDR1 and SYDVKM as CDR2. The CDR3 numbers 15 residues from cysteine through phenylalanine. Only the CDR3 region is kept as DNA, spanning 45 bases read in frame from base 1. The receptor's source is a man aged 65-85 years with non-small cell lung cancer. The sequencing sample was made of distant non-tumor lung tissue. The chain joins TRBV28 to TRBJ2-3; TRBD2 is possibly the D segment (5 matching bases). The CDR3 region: CASSDTSGNTDTQYF. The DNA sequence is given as TGTGCCAGCAGCGACACTTCGGGGAACACAGATACGCAGTATTTT.